This T cell receptor (beta chain) was retrieved from a study of identical twins. General study points: It was out-of-frame TCR alpha sharing in monozygotic twins that models underestimated. In zero-insertion analyses, partial confounding could arise from invariant MAIT and iNKT cells.

All donors comprised healthy Caucasians. The CDR3 is made up of 17 amino acids. Germline-derived CDR1 and CDR2 are MGHRA and YSYEKL. V lost 3 bases to trimming and J lost 7 bases, with 21 bases between them. Template switching created a universal primer site, and the cDNA included unique molecular identifiers. A single record per CDR3 protein comes from TCRdb applying MiXCR to the 5' RACE reads. The sample consists of more than 1.5 million distinct CDR3 sequences, roughly a third of them appearing once. This clonotype was detected a few times. Its antigen remains unknown. The TCR originated in a newborn girl in good health. The chain is built from TRBV4-1 and TRBJ1-4, with D possibly TRBD1 on 5 matching bases. Material for sequencing was cord blood. The CDR3 sequence is CASSHFGRGREGEKLFF. For the CDR3, the DNA is TGCGCCAGCAGCCACTTCGGCCGGGGCAGGGAGGGTGAAAAACTGTTTTTT.